This is a list of T cell receptor beta chains from one sample in a study of Ad26.COV2.S vaccination and SARS-CoV-2 variants. Sequencing was performed with immunoSEQ multiplex PCR; in TCRdb, only in-frame clones are kept and a portion is missing. The sample holds roughly 380,000 clones, around 90% seen once. The specimen was peripheral blood, collected after recovery from COVID-19. These receptors came from a human donor who had recovered from COVID-19. Each CDR3 is given with its conserved first and last residue. D genes are given only for firm matches. Size is omitted from some rows. Given values are once, few, many or a class for expanded clones.

J | size | V | D | DNA | CDR3
TRBJ2-3 | once | TRBV4-2 | . | TGTGCCAGCAGCCAAGACTCGAATGGAGGAGCCCTCACAGATACGCAGTATTTT | CASSQDSNGGALTDTQYF
TRBJ1-2 | . | TRBV18 | TRBD1 | TGTGCCAGCTCACCAAAAGCAGGGGGACTCCACTATGGCTACACCTTC | CASSPKAGGLHYGYTF
TRBJ1-1 | . | TRBV27 | . | TGTGCCAGCAGTTTATCTGCTCGTTACACTGAAGCTTTCTTT | CASSLSARYTEAFF
TRBJ2-7 | . | TRBV29-1 | . | TGCAGCGTCGGCCCCGGGGGTTACGAGCAGTACTTC | CSVGPGGYEQYF
TRBJ2-2 | once | TRBV9 | . | TGTGCCAGCAGCGTCAGCGCCAGTCTGCCCGGGGAGCTGTTTTTT | CASSVSASLPGELFF
TRBJ1-1 | . | TRBV12-3/TRBV12-4 | TRBD1 | TGTGCCAGCAGACCGGGACAGTTTTCTGAAGCTTTCTTT | CASRPGQFSEAFF
TRBJ2-3 | . | TRBV19 | . | TGTGCCAGTAGGCTTGGCCACACCCAAGGCGTTACGCAGTATTTT | CASRLGHTQGVTQYF
TRBJ1-1 | . | TRBV12-5 | . | TGTGCTAGTGGTTTGGTCGGACGGTCTATGAACACTGAAGCTTTCTTT | CASGLVGRSMNTEAFF
TRBJ1-4 | . | TRBV6-5 | . | TGTGCCAGCAGGTTTGGGCGCGGAATGAGTGAAAAACTGTTTTTT | CASRFGRGMSEKLFF
TRBJ2-5 | . | TRBV5-6 | . | TGTGCCAGCAGCTTGGGACGACTGGGCGAGACCCAGTACTTC | CASSLGRLGETQYF
TRBJ1-5 | . | TRBV7-2 | . | TGTGCCAGCAGCTCCCGATCGACAGAGAATCAGCCCCAGCATTTT | CASSSRSTENQPQHF
TRBJ2-5 | . | TRBV12-5 | . | TGTGCTAGTGCCCTAAGTGGGGGTACAGGAGAGACCCAGTACTTC | CASALSGGTGETQYF
TRBJ2-5 | . | TRBV6-2/TRBV6-3 | . | TGTGCCAGCAGTTACTCGGAGGAGACCCAGTACTTC | CASSYSEETQYF
TRBJ1-1 | . | TRBV4-1 | . | TGCGCCAGCAGCCCCCAGACAGGCAGAAAGAACACTGAAGCTTTCTTT | CASSPQTGRKNTEAFF
TRBJ1-1 | . | TRBV10-3 | . | TGTGCCATCAGCGACGGGCGGGGGGGGCAGGAGGACACTGAAGCTTTCTTT | CAISDGRGGQEDTEAFF
TRBJ2-5 | . | TRBV9 | . | TGTGCCAGCAGCGTAGGCCAAGAGACCCAGTACTTC | CASSVGQETQYF
TRBJ2-7 | . | TRBV10-3 | TRBD2 | TGTGCCATCAGCGCCGGGACTAGCGGGGGACTCTCCTACGAGCAGTACTTC | CAISAGTSGGLSYEQYF
TRBJ2-1 | . | TRBV4-1 | . | TGCGCCAGCAGCCAAGGTAAATACCCCGTGATTCGTGAGCAGTTCTTC | CASSQGKYPVIREQFF
TRBJ2-7 | . | TRBV7-9 | . | TGTGCCAGCAGCTTGGGGGGGCTGAAAGGCGAGCAGTACTTC | CASSLGGLKGEQYF
TRBJ2-4 | . | TRBV5-8 | TRBD1 | TGTGCCAGCAGCTTAGAGACAGGGTCTTGGAAAAACATTCAGTACTTC | CASSLETGSWKNIQYF
TRBJ2-3 | once | TRBV13 | . | TGTGCCAGCAGCTTAGGTTCAGATACGCAGTATTTT | CASSLGSDTQYF
TRBJ1-4 | . | TRBV6-5 | TRBD1 | TGTGCCAGCAGCCAGGGGGCAGGGGATGAAAAACTGTTTTTT | CASSQGAGDEKLFF
TRBJ1-4 | . | TRBV2 | . | TGTGCCAGCAGTCGGACCCATCTTAATGAAAAACTGTTTTTT | CASSRTHLNEKLFF
TRBJ2-1 | . | TRBV11-2 | . | TGTGCCAGCAGCCACGAGGGGTGGCATGAGCAGTTCTTC | CASSHEGWHEQFF
TRBJ1-5 | . | TRBV19 | . | TGTGCCAGTAGTCCCGGGACCGCAGCCGGCTATAGCAATCAGCCCCAGCATTTT | CASSPGTAAGYSNQPQHF
TRBJ1-1 | few | TRBV2 | . | TGTGCCAGCAGTGCCAGGGGCCTGAACACTGAAGCTTTCTTT | CASSARGLNTEAFF
TRBJ2-7 | few | TRBV7-8 | . | TGTGCCAGCGGCCACAGGAGCTCCTACGAGCAGTACTTC | CASGHRSSYEQYF